A single sample is the source of the 28 T cell receptor beta chains below, sequenced in a study of a mutant IDH1 vaccine in newly diagnosed glioma. Only in-frame clones appear in the TCRdb table, and some are missing; sequencing was by immunoSEQ multiplex PCR. Counted here are tens of thousands of clones, 82% occurring once; the ten biggest clones make up about 3.8%. Indicated time point: week 47, end of study. Topical imiquimod was applied with each vaccine dose, which held 300 ug of mutant IDH1 20-mer peptide. These receptors' antigens are unknown. This specimen was PBMCs, taken from a glioma patient whose treatment included an IDH1 peptide vaccine. The receptors were gathered from a man between 35 and 55 years old with glioma. Some clones in this sample may be carry-over from other donors' samples.

The chain links TRBV5-1 to TRBJ1-3, with D possibly TRBD1 on 6 matching bases. Germline V gives CDR1 SGHRS, CDR2 YFSETQ. The CDR3 runs 15 residues. The germline V and J ends were trimmed by 3 bases and 2 bases, with 12 bases remaining between them. CDR3 protein: CASSYNRETGNTIYF. CDR3 sequence (DNA): TGCGCCAGCAGCTACAACAGGGAAACTGGAAACACCATATATTTT.

This clone has only one observation. This rearrangement joins TRBV5-5 to TRBJ1-1; perhaps TRBD1 as D (5 bases). Germline lookup yields CDR1 SGHKS and CDR2 YYEKEE (reference sequence). This CDR3 is built from 12 residues. The germline V and J ends were trimmed by 1 base and 8 bases, with 9 bases remaining between them. The CDR3 DNA is TGTGCCAGCAGCTTGAGGGACGGAGAAGCTTTCTTT. Protein product: CASSLRDGEAFF.

The V call is TRBV6-5, the J call TRBJ1-3, with TRBD1 matching over 7 bases. The germline gives CDR1 MNHEY, CDR2 SVGAGI. This CDR3 spans 12 amino acids. J gave up 6 bases and V 6 bases, and 2 bases lay outside the gene matches. Here the CDR3 reads CASRQGTNTIYF. CDR3 in DNA: TGTGCCAGCAGACAGGGGACAAACACCATATATTTT.

This chain joins TRBV5-4 and TRBJ1-1; 7 positions match TRBD1. The junction had 13 bases not matched to a gene; V was cut back by 4 bases and J by 4 bases. Germline CDR1 reads SGHNT; CDR2 reads YYREEE (reference sequence). This CDR3 region has 16 residues. The DNA for the CDR3 is TGTGCCAGCAGCGGGAGGACCGGGACAGAGGGCACTGAAGCTTTCTTT. Its protein is CASSGRTGTEGTEAFF.

The CDR3 sequence: CASSPGPLYGYTF. In nucleotides, the CDR3 is TGCGCCAGCAGCCCGGGACCTCTCTATGGCTACACCTTC. This chain links TRBV5-1 with TRBJ1-2, with D possibly matching TRBD1 (5 bases). CDR1 and CDR2 from the germline V gene are SGHRS and YFSETQ. This CDR3 spans 13 amino acids. Deletions cut 4 bases from V and 4 bases from J, with 11 bases between.

The chain couples TRBV28 to TRBJ2-5; D is undetermined. CDR3 length: 13 residues. Trimming stripped 7 bases from V and 3 bases from J, with 12 bases between. The V gene's germline CDR1 is MDHEN and CDR2 SYDVKM. CDR3 sequence (DNA): TGTGCCAGCACTCTCGGGCAGGAAGAGACCCAGTACTTC. This translates into CASTLGQEETQYF.

The chain joins TRBV5-4 to TRBJ2-7; D not resolved. The V and J ends lost 2 bases and 4 bases respectively, with 22 bases between them. This CDR3 contains 17 residues. The germline CDR1 and CDR2 sequences are SGHNT and YYREEE (reference sequence). For the CDR3, the DNA is TGTGCCAGCAGCTTACGGCCACCTGGAGTCCAGAGTTACGAGCAGTACTTC. Protein product: CASSLRPPGVQSYEQYF.

This clone was observed once. This chain uses TRBV11-3 with TRBJ1-2; D uncertain. Trimming left V 6 bases short and J 4 bases short, with 9 bases between. The germline V gene has CDR1 SGHNT and CDR2 YENEEA. The CDR3 is 12 residues long. The chain's CDR3 is CASRPKFYGYTF. The CDR3 DNA reads as TGTGCCAGCAGACCTAAATTCTATGGCTACACCTTC.

The chain has TRBV6-5 and TRBJ1-1; D unclear. The CDR3 runs to 14 residues. Trimming took 6 bases from V and 0 from J, leaving 11 bases between them. Germline V gene lookup returns CDR1 MNHEY and CDR2 SVGAGI. The CDR3 here is CASSLRRLNTEAFF. CDR3 in DNA: TGTGCCAGCAGCCTCAGGCGATTGAACACTGAAGCTTTCTTT.

The chain uses TRBV10-3 and TRBJ2-7, with 7 bases fitting TRBD2. Germline assignment: CDR1 ENHRY and CDR2 SYGVKD. The CDR3 sequence is 14 residues long. The V gene end was trimmed by 6 bases and the J gene end by 0 bases; junction bases not matched to a gene: 5. CDR3 protein: CAIRSGASSYEQYF. In DNA form, the CDR3 reads TGTGCCATCAGAAGCGGGGCGAGCTCCTACGAGCAGTACTTC.

The chain uses TRBV7-9 and TRBJ2-7; 8 bases map to TRBD1. The trim removed 5 bases at V and 5 bases at J, leaving 17 bases unmatched. CDR1 and CDR2 (germline): SEHNR, FQNEAQ (reference sequence). The CDR3 is made up of 17 amino acids. Here the CDR3 reads CASSTSTGTGRPHEQYF. In DNA form, the CDR3 reads TGTGCCAGCAGCACCTCCACCGGGACAGGAAGACCCCACGAGCAGTACTTC.

This chain links TRBV4-3 with TRBJ1-5; D not certain. Deletions cut 1 base from V and 6 bases from J, with 16 bases between. The CDR3 is 16 residues long. Germline V gene data show CDR1 as LGHNA and CDR2 as YSLEER. This CDR3 is CASSQGYPRGGQPQHF. The CDR3 region has the DNA TGCGCCAGCAGCCAAGGTTACCCCCGAGGAGGTCAGCCCCAGCATTTT.

This clone was detected a few times. J is TRBJ1-2 and V is TRBV27, with 8 bases identical to TRBD1. The junction had 4 bases not matched to a gene; V was cut back by 5 bases and J by 5 bases. This CDR3 spans 13 amino acids. Germline V gene lookup returns CDR1 MNHEY and CDR2 SMNVEV (reference sequence). The chain's CDR3 is CASSPRTGYGYTF. The CDR3 DNA follows: TGTGCCAGCAGTCCCAGGACAGGGTATGGCTACACCTTC.

The chain couples TRBV19 to TRBJ2-5; D is undetermined. Looked up from germline, CDR1 is LNHDA and CDR2 is SQIVND (reference sequence). Trimming took off 3 bases at V and 4 bases at J, with 3 bases between the two ends. The CDR3 has 11 residues. Written as DNA, the CDR3 is TGTGCCAGTAGTATTCGAGAGACCCAGTACTTC. Its translation: CASSIRETQYF.

V gene TRBV19 combines with J gene TRBJ1-4; D gene unclear. The length of the CDR3 is 14 residues. Germline lookup yields CDR1 LNHDA and CDR2 SQIVND (reference sequence). V dropped 7 bases and J dropped 7 bases, with 16 bases sitting between them. CDR3 in DNA: TGTGCCAGTAATAACGGTTCCCCTCTTGAAAAACTGTTTTTT. Residues: CASNNGSPLEKLFF.

The chain couples TRBV4-3 to TRBJ2-5; D remains unclear. V was shortened by 0 bases and J by 5 bases, with 10 bases between the two germline ends. This CDR3 is built from 14 residues. The V gene's germline CDR1 is LGHNA and CDR2 YSLEER. CDR3 protein: CASSQDTSRETQYF. The CDR3 bases are TGCGCCAGCAGCCAAGATACCTCCAGGGAGACCCAGTACTTC.

J is TRBJ1-2 and V is TRBV21-1; TRBD1 reflects the table's D call only, with no check against the DNA. TRBV21-1 is recorded as a pseudogene. The CDR3 is made up of 19 amino acids. CDR3 sequence (DNA): TGTGCCAGCAGCACCCCCTTAGACAGGGCCCAAATCTGTAACTATGGCTACACCTTC. It specifies CASSTPLDRAQICNYGYTF.

This rearrangement joins TRBV7-9 to TRBJ1-1, with TRBD1 as a possible D gene (6 bases). CDR1 and CDR2 (germline): SEHNR, FQNEAQ (reference sequence). Deletions cut 8 bases from V and 5 bases from J, with 12 bases between. The CDR3 is made up of 12 amino acids. Here the CDR3 DNA reads TGTGCCAGCGGGTACAGGGAAACTGAAGCTTTCTTT. Translating gives CASGYRETEAFF.

The DNA for the CDR3 is TGTGCCTGGAGCGTCAGTGGGAGTTACTACGAGCAGTACTTC. Translation gives CAWSVSGSYYEQYF. The chain links TRBV30 to TRBJ2-7, with D maybe TRBD2 (5 bases). With 3 bases removed from V and 3 bases from J, the gap between germline ends came to 15 bases. Germline V lookup: CDR1 GTSNPN, CDR2 SVGIG (reference sequence). CDR3 length: 14 residues.

The V and J genes are TRBV27 and TRBJ1-5, with D possibly being TRBD1 (6 bases). Germline-derived CDR1 and CDR2 are MNHEY and SMNVEV (reference sequence). The V end lost 5 bases, the J end lost 4 bases, and 12 bases lay between the germline ends. This CDR3 region has 14 residues. The chain's CDR3 is CASSPRTENQPQHF. CDR3 in DNA: TGTGCCAGCAGTCCACGGACAGAAAATCAGCCCCAGCATTTT.

The gene calls are TRBV7-8 and TRBJ1-1; TRBD1 aligns across 12 bases. Unmatched junction bases numbered 7, after V lost 5 bases and J lost 0 bases. CDR1 and CDR2 from the germline V gene are SGHVS and FQNEAQ. CDR3 length: 17 residues. CDR3 amino acids: CASSRDRGPSMNTEAFF. The CDR3, as DNA: TGTGCCAGCAGCAGGGACAGGGGGCCCTCCATGAACACTGAAGCTTTCTTT.

V usage is TRBV2 and J usage is TRBJ2-7; 10 bases map to TRBD1. V dropped 5 bases and J dropped 4; count of bases not matched to a gene: 5. The CDR3 covers 14 residues. The germline gives CDR1 SNHLY, CDR2 FYNNEI. The chain's CDR3 is CASSKDRGYYEQYF. The CDR3 DNA is TGTGCCAGCAGTAAGGACAGGGGGTATTACGAGCAGTACTTC. Full variable domain (missing parts from reference TRBV2 and TRBJ2-7): EPEVTQTPSHQVTQMGQEVILRCVPISNHLYFYWYRQILGQKVEFLVSFYNNEISEKSEIFDDQFSVERPDGSNFTLKIRSTKLEDSAMYFCASSKDRGYYEQYFGPGTRLTVT.

The chain recombines TRBV5-1 with TRBJ1-1; 7 bases line up with TRBD1. The CDR3 has 15 amino acids. V lost 3 bases, J lost 1 base, and 6 bases stayed unmatched. Germline V gene data show CDR1 as SGHRS and CDR2 as YFSETQ. The CDR3 here is CASSSLGTANTEAFF. DNA for the CDR3: TGCGCCAGCAGCTCCCTGGGGACAGCGAACACTGAAGCTTTCTTT. The variable domain in full, with the rest retrieved from reference TRBV5-1 and TRBJ1-1, is KAGVTQTPRYLIKTRGQQVTLSCSPISGHRSVSWYQQTPGQGLQFLFEYFSETQRNKGNFPGRFSGRQFSNSRSEMNVSTLELGDSALYLCASSSLGTANTEAFFGQGTRLTVV.

The chain combines TRBV10-3 with TRBJ1-1; TRBD1 agrees at 8 bases. The CDR3 runs to 18 residues. In germline, CDR1 is ENHRY, CDR2 SYGVKD. V gave up 2 bases and J gave up 7 bases; unmatched junction bases: 18. CDR3 DNA: TGTGCCATCAGTGAGGGAAAAGGAGGTGGGCAGGGGGCGGTTGAAGCTTTCTTT. It specifies CAISEGKGGGQGAVEAFF.

This chain connects TRBV2 to TRBJ1-5; possibly TRBD1 for D (5 bases). Germline CDR1 SNHLY, CDR2 FYNNEI. V gave up 7 bases and J gave up 5 bases, with 9 bases separating them. This CDR3 is built from 12 residues. The DNA of the CDR3 is TGTGCCAGCAACGGGGACCATCAGCCCCAGCATTTT. This sequence encodes CASNGDHQPQHF.

The genes are TRBV9 and TRBJ1-5; 10 positions agree with TRBD1. Germline V gene data show CDR1 as SGDLS and CDR2 as YYNGEE. This CDR3 has 12 residues. The V segment lost 8 bases and the J segment 5 bases; nucleotides outside the gene matches: 1. CDR3 bases: TGTGCCAGTGGACAGGGGGATCAGCCCCAGCATTTT. The encoded protein is CASGQGDQPQHF.

This rearrangement joins TRBV27 to TRBJ2-6, with a tentative D call TRBD2 (6 bases). This CDR3 has 17 residues. Per germline, CDR1 MNHEY and CDR2 SMNVEV (reference sequence). Trimming stripped 3 bases from V and 4 bases from J, with 16 bases between. CDR3 in amino acids: CASSLEGGAAGANVLTF. The CDR3 region has the DNA TGTGCCAGCAGTTTGGAGGGCGGGGCAGCCGGGGCCAACGTCCTGACTTTC.

V is TRBV6-5 and J is TRBJ1-1; D gene uncertain. V was cut by 2 bases and J by 4 bases, with 8 bases left in between. Germline values: CDR1 MNHEY, CDR2 SVGAGI. The CDR3 has 13 amino acids. The CDR3 here is CASSYPGVTEAFF. DNA for the CDR3: TGTGCCAGCAGTTACCCGGGAGTCACTGAAGCTTTCTTT.